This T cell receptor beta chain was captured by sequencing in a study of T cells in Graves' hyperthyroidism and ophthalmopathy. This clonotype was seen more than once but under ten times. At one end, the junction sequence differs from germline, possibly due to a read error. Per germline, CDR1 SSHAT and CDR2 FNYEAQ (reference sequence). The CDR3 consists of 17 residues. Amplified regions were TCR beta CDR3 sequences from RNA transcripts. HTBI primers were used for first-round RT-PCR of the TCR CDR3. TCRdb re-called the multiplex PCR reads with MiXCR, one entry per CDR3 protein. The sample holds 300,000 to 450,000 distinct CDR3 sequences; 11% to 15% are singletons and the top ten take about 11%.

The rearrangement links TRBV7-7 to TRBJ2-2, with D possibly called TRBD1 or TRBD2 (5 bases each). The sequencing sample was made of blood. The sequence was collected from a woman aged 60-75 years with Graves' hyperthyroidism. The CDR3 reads CASSLNGTKGNTGELFF. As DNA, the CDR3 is TGTGCTAGCAGCTTAAACGGGACCAAGGGCAACACCGGGGAGCTGTTTTTT.